This record covers a single TCR beta chain. The authors' processing: By means of reference gene primer amplification, nucleated cell counts were estimated. Profiling relied on immunoSEQ multiplex PCR, and the TCRdb table lists in-frame clones only, not all of them. That table supplies the V and J calls and clone size; D and trimming were determined from the DNA. The sample has 40,000 to 45,000 clones; roughly 89% are singletons. V shed 1 base and J shed 0 bases, with 4 bases lying between them. The CDR3 contains 13 residues. The source of the sample is a study of blood T cell repertoires in COVID-19. The sample comprised peripheral blood. This chain joins TRBV12-3 or TRBV12-4 and TRBJ2-7; no firm D call. The source of this sequence is a man aged 50 to 60 with active COVID-19. Written as DNA, the CDR3 is TGTGCCAGCAGTTTAGTTAGCTCCTACGAGCAGTACTTC. Protein sequence: CASSLVSSYEQYF.